This TCR beta chain was identified during a study of blood T cell repertoires in COVID-19. Participants' own reports of clinical history determined their cohort assignment. Two negative PCRs, clearance, or symptom resolution had been documented for recovered Cohort 3 donors. Clones were sequenced by immunoSEQ multiplex PCR, and TCRdb holds only the in-frame ones, with some missing. The repertoire holds almost 250,000 clones, with more than 85% as singletons. Unmatched junction bases numbered 12, after V lost 4 bases and J lost 9 bases. CDR3 length equals 17 residues. The germline CDR1 and CDR2 sequences are PRHDT and FYEKMQ (reference sequence).

The sample comprised PBMCs or T cells enriched from blood (not recorded which). The chain links TRBV13 to TRBJ2-1, with TRBD2 matching over 13 bases. The clonotype comes from a woman aged 25 to 45 who had recovered from COVID-19. The CDR3 DNA reads TGTGCCAGCAGCTCGATGAGGACTAGCGGGAGTAGGGGTGAGCAGTTCTTC. Translating gives CASSSMRTSGSRGEQFF.